Presented here are 32 T cell receptor beta chains from one specimen sequenced in a study of PD-1 blockade in mismatch repair-deficient tumors. Assay used: immunoSEQ multiplex PCR; TCRdb lists only in-frame clones, some missing. The table lists some 110,000 clones, about 80% of them singletons. The specimen comprised peripheral blood, sampled roughly 13 months after starting pembrolizumab. The receptors derive from an adult with mismatch repair-deficient cancer.

The chain links TRBV29-1 to TRBJ1-2; possibly TRBD1 for D (6 bases). The CDR3 has 13 residues. The ends were cut back, 1 base at V and 8 bases at J, with 14 bases in the middle. Germline CDR1 reads SQVTM; CDR2 reads ANQGSEA. In DNA, the CDR3 is TGCAGCGTTGAAGCCCAGACAGGCCTAGGCTACACCTTC. Its translation: CSVEAQTGLGYTF.

The gene calls are TRBV6-5 and TRBJ1-4, with D possibly being TRBD1 (6 bases). The germline CDR1 and CDR2 sequences are MNHEY and SVGAGI. Deletions cut 5 bases from V and 0 bases from J, with 7 bases between. There are 14 residues in the CDR3. The CDR3 spells CASSDRSTNEKLFF. The CDR3 coding sequence is TGTGCCAGCAGTGACAGGTCAACTAATGAAAAACTGTTTTTT.

The chain links TRBV7-3 to TRBJ2-6, with D hard to call. In germline, CDR1 is SGHTA, CDR2 FQGTGA. The CDR3 runs to 15 residues. V was trimmed by 0 bases and J by 0 bases, leaving 3 bases between them. In nucleotides, the CDR3 is TGTGCCAGCAGCTTAACTGACTCTGGGGCCAACGTCCTGACTTTC. Its translation is CASSLTDSGANVLTF.

This chain uses TRBV10-2 with TRBJ2-1; either TRBD1 or TRBD2 may fit D (5 bases each). This CDR3 contains 16 residues. V shed 4 bases and J shed 4 bases, with 17 bases lying between them. The germline V gene encodes CDR1 WSHSY and CDR2 SAAADI. In DNA form, the CDR3 reads TGCGCCAGCAGTGGGGGCGTGGGAGCGGTGTACAATGAGCAGTTCTTC. Protein: CASSGGVGAVYNEQFF.

V gene TRBV5-1 combines with J gene TRBJ1-4; a possible D gene is TRBD1 (5 bases). The CDR3 sequence is 14 residues long. Deletions cut 4 bases from V and 0 bases from J, with 7 bases between. Germline V gene lookup returns CDR1 SGHRS and CDR2 YFSETQ. The CDR3 DNA reads TGCGCCAGCAGCGGACATGCAACTAATGAAAAACTGTTTTTT. Its protein product is CASSGHATNEKLFF.

V usage is TRBV5-1 and J usage is TRBJ1-1; D is possibly TRBD1 (5 bases). Germline V lookup: CDR1 SGHRS, CDR2 YFSETQ. The CDR3 has 14 amino acids. V was trimmed by 4 bases and J by 5 bases, leaving 15 bases between them. In nucleotides, the CDR3 is TGCGCCAGCAGCCCGGGGACCGTATCTACTGAAGCTTTCTTT. This gives the protein CASSPGTVSTEAFF.

This clone occurred once. J is TRBJ1-1 and V is TRBV5-1, with D possibly TRBD1 on 6 matching bases. The CDR3 runs to 15 residues. V dropped 0 bases and J dropped 1 base, with 10 bases sitting between them. Looked up from germline, CDR1 is SGHRS and CDR2 is YFSETQ. DNA of the CDR3: TGCGCCAGCAGCTTGGCCGGGACAACGAACACTGAAGCTTTCTTT. Amino acid sequence: CASSLAGTTNTEAFF.

This clone was seen a single time. The chain employs TRBV9 and TRBJ2-2; D is perhaps TRBD1 (5 bases). This CDR3 is built from 15 residues. The V end lost 3 bases, the J end lost 2 bases, and 11 bases lay between the germline ends. Germline assignment: CDR1 SGDLS and CDR2 YYNGEE. This chain's CDR3 is CASSGRTPNTGELFF. CDR3 bases: TGTGCCAGCAGCGGCAGGACACCTAACACCGGGGAGCTGTTTTTT.

This chain links TRBV7-2 with TRBJ2-5, with TRBD1 matching 10 bases. J gave up 3 bases and V 5 bases, and 6 bases lay outside the gene matches. The CDR3 sequence is 15 residues long. The germline CDR1 and CDR2 sequences are SGHTA and FQGNSA. The CDR3 DNA follows: TGTGCCAGCAGCGCTGGGACAGGGGAAGAAGAGACCCAGTACTTC. Translated: CASSAGTGEEETQYF.

In this sample, this clone turned up once. The J gene is TRBJ2-2, the V gene TRBV9; D is possibly TRBD2 (6 bases). CDR3 size: 17 residues. The V end lost 4 bases, the J end lost 0 bases, and 16 bases lay between the germline ends. Per the germline V gene, CDR1 is SGDLS and CDR2 is YYNGEE. The CDR3 DNA sequence: TGTGCCAGCAGCACCCGGGTAGCGGAAACGAACACCGGGGAGCTGTTTTTT. Encoded protein: CASSTRVAETNTGELFF. Full variable domain (rest looked up from reference TRBV9 and TRBJ2-2): DSGVTQTPKHLITATGQRVTLRCSPRSGDLSVYWYQQSLDQGLQFLIQYYNGEERAKGNILERFSAQQFPDLHSELNLSSLELGDSALYFCASSTRVAETNTGELFFGEGSRLTVL.

This rearrangement joins TRBV9 to TRBJ2-5; D remains ambiguous. Trimming cost V 3 bases and J 5 bases, with 14 bases left between them. The length of the CDR3 is 14 residues. Germline V gene lookup returns CDR1 SGDLS and CDR2 YYNGEE. In nucleotides, the CDR3 is TGTGCCAGCAGCGATGACGGAACGCCGGAGACCCAGTACTTC. Translated, it gives CASSDDGTPETQYF.

This chain joins TRBV19 and TRBJ2-3; TRBD2 matches at 14 bases. The V segment lost 5 bases and the J segment 6 bases; nucleotides outside the gene matches: 7. Germline CDR1 reads LNHDA; CDR2 reads SQIVND (reference sequence). This CDR3 spans 16 amino acids. The CDR3 DNA sequence: TGTGCCAGTAGTGCCCCGGGACTAGCGGGAGTGGATACGCAGTATTTT. Translating gives CASSAPGLAGVDTQYF.

V is TRBV29-1 and J is TRBJ2-1, with 7 bases identical to TRBD2. This CDR3 is built from 13 residues. Germline CDR1 is SQVTM and CDR2 is ANQGSEA. The CDR3: CCRGGRDKVEQFF. The CDR3 DNA reads TGCTGCCGGGGTGGGAGGGATAAGGTTGAGCAGTTCTTC.

In this sample, this clone turned up a few times. This chain connects TRBV7-8 to TRBJ2-7; 8 positions agree with TRBD2. The CDR3 sequence is 15 residues long. The V gene's germline CDR1 is SGHVS and CDR2 FQNEAQ. Trimming removed 6 bases from V and 4 bases from J; junction bases left unmatched: 11. The CDR3 DNA is TGTGCCAGCAGATCCCAGGCGGGAGGAATTTACGAGCAGTACTTC. Translation: CASRSQAGGIYEQYF.

This clone was observed a few times. V gene TRBV30 combines with J gene TRBJ2-2; D ambiguous. The V end was cut by 0 bases, the J end by 0 bases, with 8 bases between. Germline lookup yields CDR1 GTSNPN and CDR2 SVGIG (reference sequence). The CDR3 consists of 15 residues. CDR3 DNA: TGTGCCTGGAGTGTACGTGTTCCGAACACCGGGGAGCTGTTTTTT. It codes for CAWSVRVPNTGELFF.

The chain combines TRBV7-9 with TRBJ1-1, with D hard to call. V was shortened by 1 base and J by 0 bases, with 9 bases between the two germline ends. The CDR3 is made up of 15 amino acids. Germline V gives CDR1 SEHNR, CDR2 FQNEAQ (reference sequence). CDR3 DNA: TGTGCCAGCAGCTTAGATTACACCCTGAACACTGAAGCTTTCTTT. This translates into CASSLDYTLNTEAFF.

The chain couples TRBV27 to TRBJ1-1; 7 bases map to TRBD1. The CDR3 loop spans 14 amino acids. The ends lost 0 bases at V and 5 bases at J; junction bases unmatched: 3. The germline gives CDR1 MNHEY, CDR2 SMNVEV (reference sequence). In DNA form, the CDR3 reads TGTGCCAGCAGTTTATCGACAGGGTTGACTGAAGCTTTCTTT. It codes for CASSLSTGLTEAFF.

This clone was seen only once. The rearrangement uses TRBV7-9 and TRBJ2-6; D possibly corresponds to TRBD1 (6 bases). There are 14 residues in the CDR3. The germline V gene encodes CDR1 SEHNR and CDR2 FQNEAQ (reference sequence). With 8 bases removed from V and 0 bases from J, the gap between germline ends came to 8 bases. CDR3 region: CASGQSSGANVLTF. In DNA form, the CDR3 reads TGTGCCAGCGGACAGAGCTCTGGGGCCAACGTCCTGACTTTC.

The chain is built from TRBV7-2 and TRBJ2-3; 7 bases align to TRBD2. Germline loops: CDR1 SGHTA, CDR2 FQGNSA. Trimming cost V 5 bases and J 0 bases; bases outside gene matches: 14. The CDR3 extends over 18 amino acids. CDR3 coding DNA: TGTGCCAGCAGCGCAGAGTCTAGCGGTTGGACTAGCACAGATACGCAGTATTTT. Protein: CASSAESSGWTSTDTQYF.

The chain carries TRBV5-4 and TRBJ1-2; D is unresolved. Between the trimmed V and J ends, which lost 5 bases and 5 bases, there was a span of 19 bases. There are 15 residues in the CDR3. Looked up from germline, CDR1 is SGHNT and CDR2 is YYREEE (reference sequence). The CDR3 region is CASSQSGHLRYGYTF. As DNA, the CDR3 is TGTGCCAGCAGTCAGTCCGGGCACCTGAGATATGGCTACACCTTC.

In the case of this clone: This same CDR3 is encoded by further DNA sequences in the sample. This chain links TRBV19 with TRBJ1-1; the match to TRBD1 covers 8 bases. The CDR3 length is 14 residues. V trimming: 4 bases; J trimming: 1 base; junction bases outside the gene matches: 2. Per the germline V gene, CDR1 is LNHDA and CDR2 is SQIVND (reference sequence). The CDR3 here is CASSTDRGNTEAFF. In DNA, the CDR3 is TGTGCCAGTAGTACCGACAGGGGGAACACTGAAGCTTTCTTT.

The chain is built from TRBV19 and TRBJ1-4; D ambiguous. Deletions cut 3 bases from V and 7 bases from J, with 15 bases between. The germline V gene has CDR1 LNHDA and CDR2 SQIVND (reference sequence). The CDR3 loop spans 15 amino acids. CDR3 sequence: CASSILDRVSEKLFF. The CDR3 DNA reads as TGTGCCAGTAGTATTCTGGACCGGGTCAGTGAAAAACTGTTTTTT. Drawing the rest from reference TRBV19 and TRBJ1-4, the complete variable domain is DGGITQSPKYLFRKEGQNVTLSCEQNLNHDAMYWYRQDPGQGLRLIYYSQIVNDFQKGDIAEGYSVSREKKESFPLTVTSAQKNPTAFYLCASSILDRVSEKLFFGSGTQLSVL.

The chain recombines TRBV28 with TRBJ2-2; 7 nucleotides align to TRBD2. The CDR3 contains 14 residues. Per germline, CDR1 MDHEN and CDR2 SYDVKM. J lost 5 bases, V lost 4 bases, and 4 bases had no gene match. The DNA of the CDR3 is TGTGCCAGCAGTTCTGTGGGGGGGACCGGGGAGCTGTTTTTT. Its protein is CASSSVGGTGELFF.

The CDR3 protein is CASSSPSGATNTGELFF. The DNA for the CDR3 is TGCGCCAGCAGCTCCCCTAGCGGAGCGACGAACACCGGGGAGCTGTTTTTT. The chain employs TRBV5-1 and TRBJ2-2; 7 bases fit TRBD2. CDR3 length: 17 residues. Germline assignment: CDR1 SGHRS and CDR2 YFSETQ. Trimming took 3 bases from V and 0 from J; bases not matched to a gene: 8.

This chain links TRBV9 with TRBJ1-5; D not resolved. Trimming stripped 4 bases from V and 1 base from J, with 12 bases between. Looked up from germline, CDR1 is SGDLS and CDR2 is YYNGEE. The CDR3 sequence is 15 residues long. The CDR3 is CASSLQPGSNQPQHF. DNA for the CDR3: TGTGCCAGCAGCCTCCAGCCGGGCAGCAATCAGCCCCAGCATTTT.

The chain recombines TRBV30 with TRBJ1-1, with TRBD1 as a possible D gene (6 bases). The germline V gene encodes CDR1 GTSNPN and CDR2 SVGIG (reference sequence). The CDR3 has 14 residues. Trimming shortened V by 3 bases and J by 5 bases, and 16 bases separated the two germline ends. CDR3 in amino acids: CAWSPGRGVTEAFF. In nucleotides, the CDR3 is TGTGCCTGGAGCCCGGGCAGGGGAGTTACTGAAGCTTTCTTT.

V gene TRBV27 combines with J gene TRBJ1-1, with 8 bases identical to TRBD1. Germline CDR1 and CDR2: MNHEY and SMNVEV (reference sequence). Trimming removed 4 bases from V and 3 bases from J; junction bases left unmatched: 7. The CDR3 has 15 amino acids. For the CDR3, the DNA is TGTGCCAGCAGTTCACAGGGGGGGGCGGACACTGAAGCTTTCTTT. This translates into CASSSQGGADTEAFF.

The CDR3 DNA reads as TGTGCCAGCAGTGAATTCGGGTATACGCAGTATTTT. This encodes CASSEFGYTQYF. The chain couples TRBV25-1 to TRBJ2-3; D unresolved. CDR3 length equals 12 residues. The V end lost 1 base, the J end lost 7 bases, and 6 bases lay between the germline ends. CDR1 is MGHDK and CDR2 is SYGVNS in the germline V gene.

The chain has TRBV4-2 and TRBJ2-4; no clear D. Germline assignment: CDR1 LGHNA and CDR2 YNFKEQ. Trimming took 0 bases from V and 2 from J, leaving 8 bases between them. This CDR3 has 15 residues. CDR3 in amino acids: CASSQDPGTKNIQYF. CDR3 in DNA: TGTGCCAGCAGCCAAGATCCGGGTACCAAAAACATTCAGTACTTC.

The chain couples TRBV11-2 to TRBJ2-1; 7 nucleotides align to TRBD2. The V segment lost 6 bases and the J segment 2 bases; nucleotides outside the gene matches: 13. The germline gives CDR1 SGHAT, CDR2 FQNNGV. The CDR3 consists of 17 residues. The CDR3 reads CASRVTNVAGPYNEQFF. The CDR3 nucleotides are TGTGCCAGCAGGGTAACCAACGTAGCGGGCCCCTACAATGAGCAGTTCTTC. Filled out from reference TRBV11-2 and TRBJ2-1, the complete variable domain reads EAGVAQSPRYKIIEKRQSVAFWCNPISGHATLYWYQQILGQGPKLLIQFQNNGVVDDSQLPKDRFSAERLKGVDSTLKIQPAKLEDSAVYLCASRVTNVAGPYNEQFFGPGTRLTVL.

This clone has just a few counts. Other DNA sequences in the sample encode the same CDR3. The chain uses TRBV9 and TRBJ2-3; 9 bases agree with TRBD2. The CDR3 is made up of 15 amino acids. Germline trimming cut 0 bases from V and 2 bases from J; bases unmatched to any gene: 1. Germline loops: CDR1 SGDLS, CDR2 YYNGEE. The CDR3 DNA sequence: TGTGCCAGCAGCGTAGGCGGGAGGGACACAGATACGCAGTATTTT. Amino acid sequence: CASSVGGRDTDTQYF.

The V gene is TRBV29-1, the J gene TRBJ2-1; 11 bases map to TRBD2. This CDR3 has 13 amino acids. Unmatched junction bases numbered 5, after V lost 4 bases and J lost 9 bases. Germline V lookup: CDR1 SQVTM, CDR2 ANQGSEA. DNA for the CDR3: TGCAGCGTTGCCCTAGCGGGAGGCGGTGAGCAGTTCTTC. It yields the protein CSVALAGGGEQFF.